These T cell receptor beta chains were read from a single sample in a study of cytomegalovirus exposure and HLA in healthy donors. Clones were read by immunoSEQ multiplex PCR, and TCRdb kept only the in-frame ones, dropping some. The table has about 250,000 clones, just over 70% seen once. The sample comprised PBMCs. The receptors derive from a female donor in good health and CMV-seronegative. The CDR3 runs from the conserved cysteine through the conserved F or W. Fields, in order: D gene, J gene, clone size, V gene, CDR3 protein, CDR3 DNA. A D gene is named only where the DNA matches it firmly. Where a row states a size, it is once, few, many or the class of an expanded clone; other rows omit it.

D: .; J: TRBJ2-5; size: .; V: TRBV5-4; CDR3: CASSFTGYQETQYF; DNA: TGTGCCAGCAGCTTCACCGGGTACCAAGAGACCCAGTACTTC
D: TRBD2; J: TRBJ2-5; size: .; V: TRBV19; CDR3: CASSIGGGPETQYF; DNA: TGTGCCAGTAGTATCGGGGGAGGGCCCGAGACCCAGTACTTC
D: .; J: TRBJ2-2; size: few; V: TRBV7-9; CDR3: CASSPEVTGELFF; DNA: TGTGCCAGCAGCCCAGAAGTCACCGGGGAGCTGTTTTTT
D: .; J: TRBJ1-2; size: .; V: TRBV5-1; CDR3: CASSLSTNPYGYTF; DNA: TGCGCCAGCAGCTTGAGCACCAACCCTTATGGCTACACCTTC
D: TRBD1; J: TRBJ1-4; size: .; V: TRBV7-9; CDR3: CASSTWTGVNEKLFF; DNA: TGTGCCAGCAGCACCTGGACAGGGGTTAATGAAAAACTGTTTTTT
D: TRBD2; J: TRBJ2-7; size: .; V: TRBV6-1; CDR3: CASSYAGGLDEQYF; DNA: TGTGCCAGCAGTTATGCGGGAGGGCTCGACGAGCAGTACTTC
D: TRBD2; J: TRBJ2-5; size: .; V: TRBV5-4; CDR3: CASSLAGGRETQYF; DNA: TGTGCCAGCAGTTTAGCGGGAGGACGGGAGACCCAGTACTTC
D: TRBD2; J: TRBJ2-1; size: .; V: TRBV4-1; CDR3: CASSQGGGGSGSGNEQFF; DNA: TGCGCCAGCAGCCAGGGAGGCGGGGGGAGCGGGAGCGGCAATGAGCAGTTCTTC
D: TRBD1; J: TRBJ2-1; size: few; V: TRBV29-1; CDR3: CSVDWDSPYNEQFF; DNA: TGCAGCGTCGATTGGGACAGTCCCTACAATGAGCAGTTCTTC
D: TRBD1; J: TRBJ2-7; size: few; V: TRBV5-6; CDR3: CASSQGTAYEQYF; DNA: TGTGCCAGCAGCCAGGGGACAGCCTACGAGCAGTACTTC
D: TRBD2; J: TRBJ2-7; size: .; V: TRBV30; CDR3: CAWNLAGVQYF; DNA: TGTGCCTGGAACTTAGCGGGAGTTCAGTACTTC
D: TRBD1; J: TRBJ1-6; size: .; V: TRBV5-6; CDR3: CASSLGDRGISPLHF; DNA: TGTGCCAGCAGCTTGGGGGACAGGGGGATCTCACCCCTCCACTTT
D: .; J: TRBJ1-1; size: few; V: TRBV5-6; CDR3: CASSLYSGGTEAFF; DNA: TGTGCCAGCAGCTTGTATTCGGGGGGGACTGAAGCTTTCTTT
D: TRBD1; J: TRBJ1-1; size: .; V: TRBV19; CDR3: CASRDRGEPMNTEAFF; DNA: TGTGCCAGCAGAGACAGGGGGGAGCCCATGAACACTGAAGCTTTCTTT
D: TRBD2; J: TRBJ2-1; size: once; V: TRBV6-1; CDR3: CASRREGRGYNEQFF; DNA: TGTGCCAGCCGACGGGAGGGCCGTGGGTACAATGAGCAGTTCTTC
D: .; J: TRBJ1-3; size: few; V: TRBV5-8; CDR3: CASSQDSNSGNTIYF; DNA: TGTGCCAGCAGCCAGGACAGCAACTCTGGAAACACCATATATTTT
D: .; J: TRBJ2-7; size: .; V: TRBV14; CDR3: CASSQGWKLGAYEQYF; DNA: TGTGCCAGCAGCCAAGGTTGGAAGCTGGGGGCTTACGAGCAGTACTTC
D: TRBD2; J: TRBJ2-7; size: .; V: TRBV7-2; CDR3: CASSLSSREEYEQYF; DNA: TGTGCCAGCAGCTTATCTTCGCGGGAGGAGTACGAGCAGTACTTC
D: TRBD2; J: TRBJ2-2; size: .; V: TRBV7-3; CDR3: CASSRLAGGPDTGELFF; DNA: TGTGCCAGCAGCCGCTTGGCGGGAGGGCCTGACACCGGGGAGCTGTTTTTT
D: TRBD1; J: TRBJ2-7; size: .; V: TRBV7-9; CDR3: CASSLSGGVYEQYF; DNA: TGTGCCAGCAGCTTATCAGGGGGCGTGTACGAGCAGTACTTC
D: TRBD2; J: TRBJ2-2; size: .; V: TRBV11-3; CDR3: CASSAWLAGGSTGELFF; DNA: TGTGCCAGCAGCGCGTGGCTAGCGGGAGGGTCCACCGGGGAGCTGTTTTTT
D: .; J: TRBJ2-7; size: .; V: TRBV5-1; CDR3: CASSLGGTASSYEQYF; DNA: TGCGCCAGCAGCTTGGGCGGGACAGCCTCCTCCTACGAGCAGTACTTC
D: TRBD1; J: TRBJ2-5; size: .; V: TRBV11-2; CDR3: CASSLGIATGEQETQYF; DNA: TGTGCCAGCAGCTTAGGGATAGCGACAGGGGAACAAGAGACCCAGTACTTC
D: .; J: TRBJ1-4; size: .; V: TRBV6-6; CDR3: CASSYTGYEKLFF; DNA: TGTGCCAGCAGTTATACAGGATATGAAAAACTGTTTTTT
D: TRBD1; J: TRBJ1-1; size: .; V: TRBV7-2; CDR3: CASSSDRGIRAFF; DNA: TGTGCCAGCAGCTCCGACAGGGGTATTAGGGCTTTCTTT
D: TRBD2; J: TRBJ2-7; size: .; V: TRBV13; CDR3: CASSLRGGLGYEQYF; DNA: TGTGCCAGCAGCTTACGAGGGGGACTAGGGTACGAGCAGTACTTC
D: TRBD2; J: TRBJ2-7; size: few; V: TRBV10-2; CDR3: CATKGGTSGRGTYEQYF; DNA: TGCGCCACCAAAGGGGGGACTAGCGGGAGGGGTACCTACGAGCAGTACTTC
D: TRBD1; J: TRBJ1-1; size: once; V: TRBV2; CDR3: CASSGRDRGGAFF; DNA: TGTGCCAGCAGTGGCCGGGACAGGGGGGGCGCTTTCTTT
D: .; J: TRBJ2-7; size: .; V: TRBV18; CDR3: CASSPNSNEQYF; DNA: TGTGCCAGCTCACCAAATAGCAACGAGCAGTACTTC
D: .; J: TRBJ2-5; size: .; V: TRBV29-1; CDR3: CSVVTVEQYF; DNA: TGCAGCGTAGTTACGGTAGAGCAGTACTTC
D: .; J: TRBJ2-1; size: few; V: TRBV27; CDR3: CASRGQGARLAGGPNEQFF; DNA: TGTGCCAGTCGGGGACAGGGGGCGCGGCTAGCGGGAGGGCCCAATGAGCAGTTCTTC
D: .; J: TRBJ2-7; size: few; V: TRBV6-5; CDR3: CASSYSGTGPREQYF; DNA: TGTGCCAGCAGTTACTCGGGAACAGGTCCTAGAGAGCAGTACTTC
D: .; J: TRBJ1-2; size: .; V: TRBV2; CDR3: CASRAGFVGYGYTF; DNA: TGTGCCAGCAGGGCAGGGTTTGTGGGATATGGCTACACCTTC
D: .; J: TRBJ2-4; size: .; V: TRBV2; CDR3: CASEDPGAKNIQYF; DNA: TGTGCCAGCGAGGATCCCGGGGCCAAAAACATTCAGTACTTC
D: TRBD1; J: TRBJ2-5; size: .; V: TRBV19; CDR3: CASSKLPKQGETQYF; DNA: TGTGCCAGTAGTAAACTCCCAAAACAGGGGGAGACCCAGTACTTC
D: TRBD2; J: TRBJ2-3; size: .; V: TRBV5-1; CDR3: CASRTSGRYIDTQYF; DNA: TGCGCCAGCAGGACTAGCGGGAGGTACATAGATACGCAGTATTTT
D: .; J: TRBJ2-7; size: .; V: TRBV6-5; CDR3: CASSGLGYEQYF; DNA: TGTGCCAGCAGCGGACTTGGGTACGAGCAGTACTTC
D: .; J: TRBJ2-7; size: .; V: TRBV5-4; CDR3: CASSLRGGYEQYF; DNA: TGTGCCAGCAGCTTGCGAGGGGGTTACGAGCAGTACTTC
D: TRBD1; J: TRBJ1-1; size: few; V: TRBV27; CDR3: CASRSHQQGAEAFF; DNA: TGTGCCAGCCGTTCACATCAACAGGGGGCTGAAGCTTTCTTT
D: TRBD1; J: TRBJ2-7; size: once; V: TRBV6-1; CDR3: CASSGRDSYSFGEQYF; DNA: TGTGCCAGCAGTGGCCGGGACAGCTACTCCTTCGGGGAGCAGTACTTC
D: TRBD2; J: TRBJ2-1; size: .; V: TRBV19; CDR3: CASSISRSGSRDNEQFF; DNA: TGTGCCAGTAGTATATCCCGGAGCGGGAGTAGGGACAATGAGCAGTTCTTC